This T cell receptor beta chain emerged from a study of cytomegalovirus exposure and HLA in healthy donors. This CDR3 spans 15 amino acids. V was clipped by 5 bases and J by 8 bases, with 19 bases between them. The germline gives CDR1 LNHDA, CDR2 SQIVND (reference sequence). The PCR employed 60 Vbeta primers together with 13 Jbeta primers. Data came from immunoSEQ multiplex PCR; TCRdb stores just in-frame clones and leaves some out. The sample has about 190,000 clones, 70% to 80% seen once. Donors counted as nominally healthy when sampled, yet unrecorded immune exposures were likely. Sequencing was done on a sample of PBMCs. This TCR derives from a woman in her 50s in good health and CMV-seronegative. The genes are TRBV19 and TRBJ2-1; D remains unclear. The CDR3 here is CASSSGALRPDEQFF. Here the CDR3 DNA reads TGTGCCAGTAGTTCCGGAGCCCTTAGGCCCGATGAGCAGTTCTTC.